This T cell receptor (beta chain) was sequenced in a study of cytomegalovirus exposure and HLA in healthy donors (dated by TCRdb to about 2017). Study-wide context: An earlier analysis of some 550 of the donors reported more than 250 Gb of sequence data and 117 million unique TCR beta sequences from about 200 million T cells. Roughly 300 gigabases of sequencing data and approximately 92 million unique TCR sequences made up an early release that covered 500 to 700 HLA-typed donors. Among the roughly 400 genotyped donors, 81% belonged to the genetic ancestry cluster associated with self-reported Caucasian donors. The aim of the study was to test whether cataloging public T cell receptors could identify signatures of past pathogen exposure. Using immunosequencing, the study profiled T cell repertoires from 500 to 800 subjects and related those repertoires to cytomegalovirus serostatus. A separate validation cohort of over 95 different subjects was used in addition to the approximately 610-subject first cohort. High-throughput TCR immunosequencing, statistical association of individual TCRs with disease status, and machine learning were combined to predict cytomegalovirus infection status. To study patterns of TCR occurrence, a later analysis re-analyzed previously published TCR beta repertoires from 666 donors and added high-resolution HLA genotyping. The later analysis used no new phenotypic data to find candidate immune exposures, relying instead on TCR beta sequences and their occurrence across donors. An earlier analysis of 587 of the donors applied high-throughput TCR beta sequencing to assess whether each TCR beta V gene segment acted as functional or pseudogenic. Donor age, sex, ethnicity and CMV serostatus were compiled alongside the repertoire data. In a later genetic analysis, genome-wide SNP genotypes for about three fifths of the roughly 670 donors were used, and that subset was treated as a discovery cohort. Every discovery cohort repertoire had been produced on one sequencing platform. HLA typing covered class I and class II loci at four-digit resolution. The number of typed donors differed by locus: about 620-640 for A, B, C, DRB1 and DQB1; roughly 510 for DQA1; 600 to 610 for DPA1; and roughly 490 for DPB1. Five DR-DQ haplotypes were handled as single units for association and clustering because linkage in the cohort was strong. Among roughly 400 genotyped donors of the cohort, an average of approximately 220,000 unique TCR beta nucleotide sequences was sequenced per donor, of which 15% to 20% were non-productive.

The library was built by means of the immunoSEQ multiplex PCR assay. A mixture of 60 forward primers for TCR Vbeta segments and 13 reverse primers for TCR Jbeta segments was used in the multiplex PCR. Amplification of the CDR3 region of rearranged TCR beta genes was performed with a multiplex PCR assay on genomic DNA. The amplified TCR beta libraries were sequenced on the Illumina HiSeq System as 87-base-pair reads. The authors' analysis ran thus. A later analysis tallied roughly 78 million unique TCR beta chains across the 666 repertoires, and about 10 million of those chains were shared by two or more donors. A nearest-neighbor algorithm error-corrected the raw reads and collapsed the reads into unique sequences, merging closely related sequences to remove PCR and sequencing errors. V, D and J gene segments were assigned by aligning CDR3 sequences to IMGT reference sequences. Each retained sequence needed at least a six-nucleotide match to both a V gene segment and a J gene segment. Rearrangements were classified as productive when the CDR3 lacked stop codons and remained in frame with V and J, and all other rearrangements were classified as non-productive. CDR3 was defined according to IMGT convention as the region running from the second conserved V-encoded cysteine to the conserved J-encoded phenylalanine. Sequences without an unambiguous match to a single V gene segment were excluded from the earlier analysis of several hundred of the donors. In an earlier analysis of 450 to 700 of the donors, V segments were called functional above 56.7% productive rearrangements and were called segregating when the between-donor standard deviation exceeded 5%. A statistical classification framework was built for diagnosing cytomegalovirus status from the catalog of TCR beta chain sequences. V and J gene assignment, in a later analysis, came from comparing TCR nucleotide sequences with IMGT/GENE-DB human TR gene sequences. A later analysis assigned CDR3 sequences and most-parsimonious VDJ recombination scenarios with the TCRdist pipeline. A later analysis defined each TCR beta chain by its CDR3 amino acid sequence plus V-gene family, and excluded reads lacking a unique V-gene family. A later analysis removed several hundred highly shared, low-generation-probability nucleotide sequences to deal with suspected cross-contamination and a sequencing artifact. In a later analysis, a clonal expansion index for each public chain was calculated from normalized within-repertoire ranks of inferred template counts. In a later analysis, generation probabilities were computed using a VDJ recombination model fitted to out-of-frame rearrangements, and the results were checked against IGoR. In a later analysis, hypergeometric tests were used to score TCR-TCR, TCR-HLA and TCR-CMV co-occurrence, with a repertoire-size bias correction applied to TCR pairs. False discovery rates were estimated in a later analysis by permuting HLA or CMV assignments 20 times. In a later analysis, co-occurring TCRs were grouped using DBSCAN, and TCRdist sequence similarity was added for clustering within HLA-allele-positive subsets. Co-occurrence clustering excluded repertoires with fewer than 30,000 or more than 120,000 public chains, plus five with anomalous nucleotide sharing. Entries here come from immuneACCESS through TCRdb and include only in-frame sequences with V and J called. Some clones fail to appear in such tables; in the studies checked, an unresolved V gene covers under half of the shortfall, and the cause of the remainder is unknown. Clonal size and the V and J genes are those of that table, whereas D and trimming came from the DNA. Counted in this sample were approximately 160,000 clones; roughly 79% of them appeared once. The ten largest clones take up under 9% of the sample.

The investigation overall reported the following: An association between a missense DCLRE1C variant and V-gene and J-gene trimming of TCR beta chains was found in a later genetic analysis and replicated in an independent cohort. A later analysis found that most CMV-associated TCR beta chains appeared HLA-restricted, with HLA associations seemingly driven largely by CMV exposure. In a later analysis, the rate of TCR association differed among HLA loci, with DRB1 alleles having the most associated TCRs and HLA-C alleles having the fewest. In a later analysis, some 18,000 TCR beta sequences were associated with specific HLA alleles at a false discovery rate of 0.05. When HLA alleles, especially DR and DQ, strongly co-occurred, TCR associations were difficult to assign to individual alleles. Several of the top co-occurrence clusters appeared to be linked to parvovirus B19, influenza, CMV and Epstein-Barr virus, according to a later analysis. Only TCR beta chains were sequenced in this cohort, and the absence of alpha or paired-chain data limited detectable features. Because counts were too low, roughly 17 rarely observed V segments, including chromosome 9 orphons, were left out of the earlier analysis of about 620 of the donors. Correlated functional status among segregating V segments might reflect linkage disequilibrium, but an unknown experimental factor could not be ruled out. A further reported finding was that TCR beta sequences accurately predicted the HLA-A and HLA-B alleles for most subjects in the first cohort. In an earlier analysis of roughly 500 of the donors, most TCR beta V segments appeared in productive rearrangements about 90% or about 30% of the time, broadly matching IMGT annotations. Because some donors lacked HLA typing at each locus, the association tests relied only on the typed subset. Sequencing depth was assumed to be roughly uniform across donors in the presence/absence analyses, though that assumption may not hold. A cluster of highly shared sequence variants was judged likely to be a technical artifact of the sequencing pipeline. According to a later genetic analysis, donors in an Asian-associated ancestry cluster had fewer N-insertions in productive TCRs than the approximately 610-donor mean. Across donors, most TCR sequences were observed very rarely, whereas some public TCRs were present in many individuals. The authors suggested that the approach could potentially be generalized to other disease states and immunological phenotypes. A later analysis found that HLA-associated TCR beta chains were more clonally expanded and had lower generation probabilities than equally common non-associated chains. CMV serostatus was the only immune exposure information available for the cohort. In the study, 150 to 200 TCR beta chains were listed as associated with cytomegalovirus. In vitro tests confirmed that three of the cytomegalovirus-associated TCR beta chains recognize cytomegalovirus antigens. The classifier was reported to diagnose cytomegalovirus status with high specificity and sensitivity in both the original cohort and the validation cohort.

The cohort was made up of hundreds of healthy bone marrow donors. At the time of sampling, every cohort member was nominally healthy, though immune exposures that went unrecorded were likely present. The donor tested CMV seropositive, placing the donor among the approximately 310 seropositive members of the cohort. Each donor provided a peripheral blood sample, and peripheral blood mononuclear cells were used for TCR beta sequencing. Genomic DNA was extracted from the blood cell samples with the Qiagen DNeasy Blood Extraction Kit. Comment on this clone: The antigen it binds to is not known. Base quality data are lacking; no much larger clone is found one base away.

The origin of this receptor is a woman aged 40-49 years in good health and CMV-seropositive. Sequencing was carried out using PBMCs.

The CDR3 corresponds to CAISVSGGNTIYF. The nucleotide sequence is given as TGTGCCATCAGTGTCTCAGGAGGGAACACCATATATTTT. The chain uses TRBV10-3 and TRBJ1-3, with no confident D gene call. From cysteine to phenylalanine, the CDR3 is 13 amino acids long. Only the CDR3 DNA stays, 39 bases, in frame from base 1. Reading the germline V gene gives CDR1 ENHRY and CDR2 SYGVKD. V and J lose 4 bases and 7 bases, and a span of 11 bases separates them.